This TCR beta chain was found in a study of resident and recirculating memory T cells in vitiligo. The method was immunoSEQ multiplex PCR; TCRdb's version includes in-frame clones alone and lacks a portion of them. Of around 40,000 clones in the sample, 80% to 95% are singletons; the top ten hold about 4.6%. V shed 5 bases, J shed 2 bases, and the junction held 6 bases outside the gene matches. CDR1 and CDR2 from the germline V gene are SGHTA and FQGTGA. The CDR3 length is 15 residues. The sample was blood. The genes are TRBV7-3 and TRBJ2-5, with TRBD1 matching over 9 bases. The source of this sequence is a male donor with vitiligo. The CDR3 DNA follows: TGTGCCAGCAGCCGGGGGACAGGGTGGCAAGAGACCCAGTACTTC. Translation: CASSRGTGWQETQYF.